This TCR beta chain emerged from a study of response to subunit inactivated influenza vaccine (dated by TCRdb to 2016 to 2019). Context from the whole study: Deep quantitative profiling of the T cell receptor repertoire was used in the study to follow responses to a trivalent subunit inactivated influenza vaccine.

Comment on this clonotype: Its antigen is still unknown. Within one base of it there is no much larger clone, and no base qualities were kept.

The library was obtained by RT-PCR. Sequencing was carried out with an Illumina HiSeq 2500. In-frame beta chains were kept once TCRdb had trimmed the public reads at Q25 with fastp and called clones with MiXCR. One record per CDR3 amino acid sequence lists the most common genes and DNA. A total of roughly 700,000 distinct CDR3 sequences appear in this sample, 15% to 18% of them only once. The ten largest clones take up 11% of the sample. Paper-wide results and their limitations: According to the authors, only a limited number of new T cells may be recruited by each seasonal influenza vaccination.

The sequence was collected from a man aged 50 to 59 who received an inactivated influenza vaccine. Donor details come from another sample of the same person, matched by shared clones. This material consisted of PBMCs from blood, taken 12 days after vaccination.

The nucleotide sequence reads as follows: TGTGCCAGCAGCGCCGACCCCGGACAGGGTTATGTGCAGTACTTC. Its translation is CASSADPGQGYVQYF. The chain joins TRBV9 to TRBJ2-7, with 8 junctional bases fitting TRBD1. Relative to germline, V is missing 3 bases and J is missing 9 bases, with 14 bases of the junction outside any gene match. CDR1 and CDR2 were assigned from the germline V gene as SGDLS and YYNGEE. Spanning cysteine to phenylalanine, the CDR3 consists of 15 amino acids. This entry keeps only the CDR3 DNA: 45 bases, framed from base 1.